A single sample is the source of the 29 T cell receptor beta chains below, sequenced in a study of immune characterization of retroperitoneal liposarcoma. MiXCR was run by TCRdb on the PCR reads, yielding one entry per CDR3 protein. Counted here are some 9,900 distinct CDR3 sequences, more than 25% occurring once; the ten biggest clones make up around 8.2%. The sample consisted of tumor tissue. The receptors shown here come from a male donor with retroperitoneal liposarcoma.

As concerns this clonotype: A much larger clone differs from this one at a single base, so this may be a read error. The J gene is TRBJ2-1, the V gene TRBV6-5; perhaps TRBD1 as D (5 bases). The germline V gene encodes CDR1 MNHEY and CDR2 SVGAGI. CDR3 length: 12 amino acids. Trimming took 2 bases from V and 10 from J, leaving 9 bases between them. The CDR3 spells CASSYTGLEQFF. The CDR3 region has the DNA TGTGCCAGCAGTTACACAGGCTTGGAGCAGTTCTTC.

This clonotype was seen a handful of times. The rearrangement links TRBV27 to TRBJ1-2; D unresolved. Trimming removed 1 base from V and 9 bases from J, with 3 bases in between. The CDR3 is 10 residues long. Germline CDR1 and CDR2: MNHEY and SMNVEV (reference sequence). The CDR3 nucleotides are TGTGCCAGCAGTTTATGGAGCTACACCTTC. Protein sequence: CASSLWSYTF.

This clonotype showed up just a few times. The chain recombines TRBV6-1 with TRBJ2-2; a possible D gene is TRBD2 (5 bases). CDR1 MNHNS and CDR2 SASEGT come from the germline V gene. This CDR3 is built from 15 residues. Trimming pared 7 bases from V and 7 bases from J, leaving 19 bases between. CDR3 amino acids: CASKEDRRTSGELFF. The CDR3 DNA is TGTGCCAGCAAAGAAGACCGGAGGACGAGCGGGGAGCTGTTTTTT.

This clonotype was seen a handful of times. This chain links TRBV11-2 with TRBJ1-2; D gene uncertain. The V end was cut by 5 bases, the J end by 10 bases, with 14 bases between. CDR3 length: 12 residues. Germline V gives CDR1 SGHAT, CDR2 FQNNGV. CDR3 loop: CASSPITRTYTF. The DNA for the CDR3 is TGTGCCAGCAGCCCAATTACACGGACCTACACCTTC.

The V and J genes are TRBV7-2 and TRBJ1-2, with D maybe TRBD1 (6 bases). The germline V gene has CDR1 SGHTA and CDR2 FQGNSA. CDR3 size: 14 residues. The germline V and J ends were trimmed by 5 bases and 8 bases, with 18 bases remaining between them. The CDR3 coding sequence is TGTGCCAGCAGCGGGGCACAGGGTACGCAGGGCTACACCTTC. This codes for CASSGAQGTQGYTF.

The table lists this clonotype with a few counts. CDR3: CASSYSRTVRELFF. CDR3 coding DNA: TGTGCCAGCAGTTACTCGCGGACAGTAAGGGAGCTGTTTTTT. The genes are TRBV6-8 and TRBJ2-2, with TRBD1 as a possible D gene (6 bases). V lost 0 bases and J lost 9, with 11 bases in between. This CDR3 contains 14 residues. Germline loops: CDR1 MNHGY, CDR2 SAAAGT.

This clonotype was detected a few times. V and J are TRBV6-1 and TRBJ2-3; a weak D match, TRBD1 (7 bases). V lost 1 base, J lost 4 bases, and 12 bases lay in between. This CDR3 has 15 amino acids. The germline V gene encodes CDR1 MNHNS and CDR2 SASEGT. CDR3 protein: CASSEEAGGPDTQYF. CDR3 sequence (DNA): TGTGCCAGCAGTGAAGAGGCAGGGGGGCCAGATACGCAGTATTTT.

Comment on this clonotype: A much larger clone lies a single base off, so this may be a read error. The chain links TRBV6-6 to TRBJ2-1, with D perhaps matching TRBD1 (5 bases). Trimming left V 6 bases short and J 13 bases short, with 25 bases between. The CDR3 extends over 15 amino acids. Germline-derived CDR1 and CDR2 are MNHNY and SVGAGI (reference sequence). This CDR3 reads CASRDVGRKGNIQFF. In DNA, the CDR3 is TGTGCCAGCAGGGACGTGGGGCGTAAAGGAAACATTCAGTTCTTC.

This clonotype has ten or more counts. The chain has TRBV6-4 and TRBJ2-3; TRBD1 matches 10 bases. The CDR3 has 14 residues. J was trimmed by 3 bases and V by 5 bases; bases with no gene match: 2. The germline gives CDR1 MRHNA, CDR2 SNTAGT. DNA for the CDR3: TGTGCCAGCAGTAGACAGGGGGCAACAGATACGCAGTATTTT. It codes for CASSRQGATDTQYF.

In this sample, this clonotype turned up many times. The chain combines TRBV7-8 with TRBJ1-3; the D gene is possibly TRBD1 (5 bases). CDR1 SGHVS and CDR2 FQNEAQ come from the germline V gene. The germline V and J ends were trimmed by 2 bases and 2 bases, with 13 bases remaining between them. The CDR3 is made up of 16 amino acids. Here the CDR3 DNA reads TGTGCCAGCAGCTTAAAAGCGACAGAGACTGGAAACACCATATATTTT. As protein: CASSLKATETGNTIYF.

The chain is built from TRBV12-3 or TRBV12-4 and TRBJ2-1; 9 bases match TRBD1. The CDR3 runs to 14 residues. Unmatched junction bases numbered 4, after V lost 4 bases and J lost 6 bases. The CDR3 loop is CASSSRQGVNEQFF. The CDR3 bases are TGTGCCAGCAGTTCCCGACAGGGGGTCAATGAGCAGTTCTTC.

This clonotype is labeled medium-sized (0.01 to 0.1%). This chain links TRBV7-2 with TRBJ2-7, with D possibly being TRBD1 or TRBD2 (7 bases each). This CDR3 is built from 15 residues. Trimming took 4 bases from V and 4 from J, leaving 17 bases between them. In germline, CDR1 is SGHTA, CDR2 FQGNSA. The CDR3 coding sequence is TGTGCCAGCAGCTCACGCCCAGGGGGGGTGTACGAGCAGTACTTC. Translation gives CASSSRPGGVYEQYF.

The table lists this clonotype with a count of one. V gene TRBV10-1 combines with J gene TRBJ2-4; 7 nucleotides match TRBD2. The J call is uncertain, as TRBJ2-7 better fits the DNA end. The CDR3 runs 12 residues. The germline gives CDR1 WNHNN, CDR2 SYGVQD (reference sequence). CDR3 region: CASSSGGFEQYF. Here the CDR3 DNA reads TGCGCCAGCAGCTCCGGGGGGTTCGAGCAGTACTTC.

The chain has TRBV7-9 and TRBJ2-1; the D is unclear. The CDR3 has 13 amino acids. Germline CDR1 is SEHNR and CDR2 is FQNEAQ (reference sequence). V lost 1 base and J 1 base, leaving 2 bases between the germline ends. CDR3 amino acids: CASSLVSYNEQFF. The DNA of the CDR3 is TGTGCCAGCAGCTTAGTTTCCTACAATGAGCAGTTCTTC. Variable domain in full (rest from reference TRBV7-9 and TRBJ2-1): DTGVSQNPRHKITKRGQNVTFRCDPISEHNRLYWYRQTLGQGPEFLTYFQNEAQLEKSRLLSDRFSAERPKGSFSTLEIQRTEQGDSAMYLCASSLVSYNEQFFGPGTRLTVL.

Only one count was recorded for this clonotype. The genes are TRBV6-8 and TRBJ2-1; 10 bases line up with TRBD2. Germline V CDR1 and CDR2: MNHGY, SAAAGT. V trimming: 6 bases; J trimming: 6 bases; junction bases outside the gene matches: 5. This CDR3 has 14 residues. The CDR3 loop reads CASSLGLASNEQFF. CDR3 in DNA: TGTGCCAGCAGCTTGGGACTAGCGAGCAATGAGCAGTTCTTC.

This clonotype is medium-sized within its sample. This sequence joins TRBV6-1 and TRBJ1-2; D is possibly TRBD1 (5 bases). Germline V gene lookup returns CDR1 MNHNS and CDR2 SASEGT. Trimming took off 6 bases at V and 5 bases at J, with 13 bases between the two ends. The CDR3 consists of 13 residues. In DNA form, the CDR3 reads TGTGCCAGCAGAAAAACAGGAGCTTATGGCTACACCTTC. Amino acids: CASRKTGAYGYTF.

This clonotype is deemed medium-sized. The chain recombines TRBV6-1 with TRBJ2-5; 7 nucleotides align to TRBD1. The ends lost 3 bases at V and 1 base at J; junction bases unmatched: 5. The length of the CDR3 is 15 residues. In germline, CDR1 is MNHNS, CDR2 SASEGT. The CDR3 sequence is CASSESAGGQETQYF. Written as DNA, the CDR3 is TGTGCCAGCAGTGAGTCGGCAGGGGGCCAAGAGACCCAGTACTTC.

This chain uses TRBV15 with TRBJ2-3, with 7 bases lining up with TRBD2. The CDR3 loop spans 15 amino acids. J gave up 3 bases and V 3 bases, and 6 bases lay outside the gene matches. Per germline, CDR1 LNHNV and CDR2 YYDKDF (reference sequence). CDR3 sequence: CATSRVAGLTDTQYF. As DNA, the CDR3 is TGTGCCACCAGCAGGGTAGCGGGTTTGACAGATACGCAGTATTTT.

This clonotype qualifies as medium-sized (0.01 to 0.1%). The chain is built from TRBV6-6 and TRBJ2-1, with 10 bases fitting TRBD2. The end of the DNA aligns better with TRBJ2-7, so the J call may be wrong. Germline values: CDR1 MNHNY, CDR2 SVGAGI (reference sequence). There are 15 residues in the CDR3. Here the CDR3 DNA reads TGTGCCAGCAGTTACTCCAGCGGGGGGGCCCATGAGCAGTACTTC. Its protein is CASSYSSGGAHEQYF.

In its sample, this clonotype was seen a few times. This chain connects TRBV6-2 or TRBV6-3 to TRBJ2-3, with 13 bases matching TRBD2. The CDR3 covers 16 residues. Losses at the gene ends were 2 bases for V and 8 bases for J; bases not matched to a gene: 7. Germline lookup yields CDR1 MNHEY and CDR2 SVGEGT. CDR3 nucleotides: TGTGCCAGCAGTTACCATCGGACTAGCGGGGGACTTACGCAGTATTTT. Encoded protein: CASSYHRTSGGLTQYF.

The chain links TRBV7-4 to TRBJ1-1; tentative D call: TRBD1 (6 bases). Germline V gene sequence: CDR1 SGHVT, CDR2 SQSDAQ. This CDR3 has 16 residues. The V gene lost 5 bases and the J gene lost 3 bases, with 19 bases spanning the gap. In DNA, the CDR3 is TGTGCCAGCAGCCTCGAGGGGGGGGTATGGGACACTGAAGCTTTCTTT. This encodes CASSLEGGVWDTEAFF.

In this sample, this clonotype turned up a few times. V usage is TRBV6-2 or TRBV6-3 and J usage is TRBJ2-1, with 12 bases that match TRBD2. The germline gives CDR1 MNHEY, CDR2 SVGEGT. The ends lost 4 bases at V and 6 bases at J; junction bases unmatched: 4. There are 15 residues in the CDR3. The CDR3: CASSWSSGRANEQFF. In DNA, the CDR3 is TGTGCCAGCAGTTGGTCTAGCGGGAGGGCCAATGAGCAGTTCTTC.

By proportion, this clonotype is medium-sized. The chain uses TRBV7-6 and TRBJ2-1, with D unclear. In germline, CDR1 is SGHVS, CDR2 FNYEAQ. V shed 5 bases and J shed 10 bases, with 15 bases lying between them. This CDR3 is 13 amino acids long. CDR3 amino acids: CASSTKPNYEQFF. Written as DNA, the CDR3 is TGTGCCAGCAGCACAAAACCAAACTACGAGCAGTTCTTC.

This clonotype was recorded at least ten times. The V call is TRBV6-1, the J call TRBJ2-1, with 8 bases matching TRBD1. The last part of the DNA fits TRBJ2-7 better; the J call may be wrong. Germline CDR1 reads MNHNS; CDR2 reads SASEGT. This CDR3 comprises 14 residues. The CDR3 sequence is CASSETGGTYEQYF. The DNA for the CDR3 is TGTGCCAGCAGTGAAACAGGGGGGACCTACGAGCAGTACTTC.

The J gene is TRBJ2-1, the V gene TRBV6-1; 8 nucleotides match TRBD2. Trimming cost V 6 bases and J 9 bases; bases outside gene matches: 7. The CDR3 is made up of 13 amino acids. Germline CDR1 and CDR2: MNHNS and SASEGT. CDR3 region: CASRIGLAREQFF. The CDR3 DNA reads TGTGCCAGCAGGATAGGACTAGCCCGTGAGCAGTTCTTC.

This clonotype was counted at least ten times. CDR3 sequence: CASSFQGSETQYF. For the CDR3, the DNA is TGTGCCAGCAGCTTTCAGGGAAGTGAGACCCAGTACTTC. The chain combines TRBV7-3 with TRBJ2-5; D might be TRBD1 (5 bases). Germline lookup yields CDR1 SGHTA and CDR2 FQGTGA. The germline V and J ends were trimmed by 3 bases and 5 bases, with 10 bases remaining between them. The CDR3 covers 13 residues.

The gene calls are TRBV6-6 and TRBJ2-5, with 13 bases lining up with TRBD2. The J call is doubtful: the DNA matches TRBJ2-7 better. The CDR3 covers 16 residues. Germline V gene data show CDR1 as MNHNY and CDR2 as SVGAGI (reference sequence). For the CDR3, the DNA is TGTGCCAGCAGCCTTTTAAGGACTAGCGGGAGCCACGAGCAGTACTTC. Its protein is CASSLLRTSGSHEQYF.

By proportion, this clonotype is medium-sized. The chain carries TRBV7-2 and TRBJ2-3, with unresolved D. The length of the CDR3 is 12 residues. In germline, CDR1 is SGHTA, CDR2 FQGNSA. Trimming stripped 6 bases from V and 0 bases from J, with 4 bases between. The CDR3 sequence: CASRTSTDTQYF. For the CDR3, the DNA is TGTGCCAGCAGAACTAGCACAGATACGCAGTATTTT.

V usage is TRBV6-1 and J usage is TRBJ2-1, with 14 bases that match TRBD2. The CDR3 has 15 residues. The trim removed 6 bases at V and 6 bases at J, leaving 4 bases unmatched. The V gene's germline CDR1 is MNHNS and CDR2 SASEGT. The CDR3, as DNA: TGTGCCAGCAGAAACGGACTAGCGGGAGGCAATGAGCAGTTCTTC. This codes for CASRNGLAGGNEQFF.